These T cell receptor beta chains were read from a single sample in a study of tumor-infiltrating lymphocytes in primary liver carcinoma. MiXCR, applied by TCRdb to the multiplex PCR reads, yields one record per CDR3 protein. The top ten clones hold 25% to 35% of a sample with about 30,000 distinct CDR3 sequences, roughly 70% of them seen once. Material: liver tumor tissue from sampling region 3. These receptors were obtained from a woman younger than 45 with primary liver carcinoma and hepatitis B virus infection. CDR3s include the opening cysteine and the closing phenylalanine or tryptophan. The order of the fields is J gene, V gene, CDR3 protein.

TRBJ1-1	TRBV28	CASSLFSGTEAFF
TRBJ2-2	TRBV6-5	CASNPRTGFTGKLFF
TRBJ2-5	TRBV11-2	CASSFATSGQETQYF
TRBJ2-1	TRBV6-1	CATRAGDSYNEQFF
TRBJ2-2	TRBV6-5	CASSARTGFIGELFF
TRBJ2-3	TRBV19	CASSMIYGATDTQYF
TRBJ1-1	TRBV29-1	CSVETGSTAVFF
TRBJ2-1	TRBV11-3	CASSSGLAGGEQFF
TRBJ1-5	TRBV18	CASSPGQSNQPQHF
TRBJ1-5	TRBV4-2	CASSQVMILDQLQHF
TRBJ2-7	TRBV29-1	CSVEDEHSSYEQYF
TRBJ1-1	TRBV5-1	CTSSLRGANTEAFF
TRBJ2-1	TRBV10-3	CAISETTAASAYNEQFF
TRBJ2-5	TRBV30	CAWKVSGASPGTQYF
TRBJ2-7	TRBV11-2	CASSLGGAGFLYEQYF
TRBJ2-3	TRBV11-2	CASSLDQGDTQCF
TRBJ2-7	TRBV29-1	CSVGTSGSWAPYEKYF
TRBJ2-7	TRBV12-3/TRBV12-4	CASSFGGQGNDEQYF
TRBJ2-2	TRBV11-2	CASSPDPRLNSGELFF
TRBJ1-1	TRBV12-5	CASGMGTKAFF
TRBJ1-1	TRBV7-9	CACGTSNTEASF
TRBJ2-7	TRBV29-1	CSVEEETGFSYDQYF
TRBJ1-1	TRBV11-2	CATSSRGRGCKRWSNTEAFF
TRBJ2-7	TRBV21-1	CASSKALGRPENYDQYF
TRBJ1-5	TRBV5-6	CASSFGTAYSNQPQHF
TRBJ2-3	TRBV5-4	CASSLGTSGDTDTQYF
TRBJ2-1	TRBV20-1	CSARVAGAYNEQFF
TRBJ2-1	TRBV5-8	CANSLDRGNEQFF
TRBJ2-7	TRBV28	CAGSFWAGGVYEQYF
TRBJ2-1	TRBV29-1	CSAPRDYNDQFF
TRBJ2-5	TRBV11-2	CVSSFRTGTIRETQCF
TRBJ2-7	TRBV6-5	CASSYEHSSSCEQYF
TRBJ2-7	TRBV2	CASSEATSSDYEQYF
TRBJ2-1	TRBV12-3/TRBV12-4	CVGRTGTGWGFEQFF